A single sample gave rise to the 8 T cell receptor beta chains below, sequenced in a study of cytomegalovirus exposure and HLA in healthy donors. The PCR contained 60 Vbeta and 13 Jbeta primers. Using immunoSEQ multiplex PCR, the repertoire was profiled, and TCRdb retains in-frame clones only, with some absent. There are approximately 110,000 clones in the sample; roughly 80% occur only once, and around 0.24% lies in the top ten. Sequencing was carried out using PBMCs. The source is a man aged 50-60 years in good health and CMV-seronegative.

The V and J genes are TRBV19 and TRBJ1-1, with D possibly being TRBD1 (6 bases). The V end was cut by 5 bases, the J end by 4 bases, with 17 bases between. The CDR3 is 15 amino acids. Germline CDR1 reads LNHDA; CDR2 reads SQIVND (reference sequence). DNA for the CDR3: TGTGCCAGTAGTCGCAGGGGTTCCCCGGGCACTGAAGCTTTCTTT. This codes for CASSRRGSPGTEAFF.

V and J are TRBV6-5 and TRBJ2-7, with a tentative D call TRBD1 (6 bases). Per the germline V gene, CDR1 is MNHEY and CDR2 is SVGAGI. CDR3 length: 15 residues. The V end was cut by 6 bases, the J end by 6 bases, with 21 bases between. CDR3 sequence (DNA): TGTGCCAGCAGGATTTCTGGGGGCGCTATGCGCGAGCAGTACTTC. Translating it yields CASRISGGAMREQYF.

This rearrangement joins TRBV6-6 to TRBJ2-3; the D gene is possibly TRBD2 (5 bases). The CDR3 covers 12 residues. CDR1 is MNHNY and CDR2 is SVGAGI in the germline V gene (reference sequence). The ends were cut back, 5 bases at V and 6 bases at J, with 9 bases in the middle. CDR3 residues: CASSQRGDTQYF. The CDR3 coding sequence is TGTGCCAGCAGTCAGAGAGGGGATACGCAGTATTTT.

This clone was detected only once. The chain is built from TRBV9 and TRBJ1-3; 7 bases line up with TRBD1. V shed 3 bases and J 6 bases; nucleotides not matched to a gene: 6. This CDR3 has 14 residues. The germline CDR1 and CDR2 sequences are SGDLS and YYNGEE. CDR3 sequence: CASSEGTAQNTIYF. For the CDR3, the DNA is TGTGCCAGCAGCGAAGGGACAGCCCAAAACACCATATATTTT.

The J gene is TRBJ1-4, the V gene TRBV4-3, with TRBD1 matching over 10 bases. From germline, CDR1 is LGHNA and CDR2 YSLEER. Trimming cost V 0 bases and J 8 bases; bases outside gene matches: 12. The CDR3 extends over 18 amino acids. CDR3 sequence: CASSQEPPGQGRGEKLFF. CDR3 in DNA: TGCGCCAGCAGCCAAGAACCACCGGGACAGGGGCGGGGGGAAAAACTGTTTTTT.

The J gene is TRBJ2-6, the V gene TRBV11-2; D not resolved. CDR1 and CDR2 (germline): SGHAT, FQNNGV. The CDR3 runs to 13 residues. V lost 5 bases and J lost 4, with 6 bases in between. The DNA of the CDR3 is TGTGCCAGCAGCCTATCCGGGGCCAACGTCCTGACTTTC. Translation gives CASSLSGANVLTF.

This clone was seen only a few times. The J gene is TRBJ2-7, the V gene TRBV4-2; unclear D gene. This CDR3 contains 16 residues. Germline V gene data show CDR1 as LGHNA and CDR2 as YNFKEQ. Trimming took off 0 bases at V and 2 bases at J, with 14 bases between the two ends. DNA of the CDR3: TGTGCCAGCAGCCAAGAATCCCAGGCCCTTGCCTACGAGCAGTACTTC. Amino acid sequence: CASSQESQALAYEQYF.

For the CDR3, the DNA is TGTGCCAGCAGCCCTACTCTAGAGGGAAGCTCCTATAATTCACCCCTCCACTTT. Translated: CASSPTLEGSSYNSPLHF. The chain links TRBV11-2 to TRBJ1-6, with no clear D. Trimming removed 5 bases from V and 0 bases from J, with 17 bases in between. In germline, CDR1 is SGHAT, CDR2 FQNNGV. The CDR3 is 18 residues long.